This T cell receptor (beta chain) derives from a study of blood T cell repertoires in COVID-19. The wider study: The origin of the acute and convalescent COVID-19 samples was the United States, Italy and Spain. Sources were T cells, B-cell-depleted T cells, or PBMCs; the material itself was cDNA or gDNA.

Under the authors' procedure: Estimated nucleated cell counts came from reference gene primer amplification. Sequencing was performed with immunoSEQ multiplex PCR; in TCRdb, only in-frame clones are kept and a portion is missing. V and J calls and clone size follow that table, whereas D and trimming were derived from the DNA. The sample carries about 69,000 clones, around 77% recorded once. Trimming pared 2 bases from V and 0 bases from J, leaving 11 bases between. CDR3 size: 16 residues. Germline CDR1 reads MNHEY; CDR2 reads SVGEGT. The sequence was obtained from a man in his fifties or sixties with acute or convalescent COVID-19. The sample was peripheral blood. The chain uses TRBV6-2 or TRBV6-3 and TRBJ1-5, with a weak D call TRBD1 (5 bases). This CDR3 reads CASSYVTGYSNQPQHF. CDR3 nucleotides: TGTGCCAGCAGTTACGTCACAGGTTATAGCAATCAGCCCCAGCATTTT.